This T cell receptor beta chain appears in the sequencing data of a study of shared clonotypes between healthy human individuals. The assay was immunoSEQ multiplex PCR, and TCRdb's table has in-frame clones only and misses some. The sample carries more than 2,000,000 clones, just over 90% recorded once. Per germline, CDR1 SGHRS and CDR2 YFSETQ. V dropped 1 base and J dropped 4 bases, with 9 bases sitting between them. The length of the CDR3 is 14 residues. What was sequenced was naive CD4+ T cells from PBMCs. Subset described: CD45RA+ positively selected. The gene calls are TRBV5-1 and TRBJ1-3; D is unresolved. The TCR sequence derives from a young man in good health. Some clones in this sample may be carry-over from other donors' samples. The CDR3 sequence: CASSLPSEGNTIYF. The CDR3 DNA is TGCGCCAGCAGCTTGCCCAGTGAAGGAAACACCATATATTTT.